This TCR beta chain was documented in a study of neurological immune-mediated disorders. Study-wide points: Subjects shared no identical expanded-clone CDR3 amino acid sequences, suggesting private TCR-beta repertoires in all groups.

The CDR3 length is 13 residues. The germline CDR1 and CDR2 sequences are KGHSH and LQKENI. Trimming shortened V by 8 bases and J by 1 base, and 10 bases separated the two germline ends. The sorted libraries drew on about a million T cells that were CD4+ or CD8+. MiXCR, applied by TCRdb to the 5' RACE reads, yields one record per CDR3 protein. The profile shows tens of thousands of distinct CDR3 sequences, under 5% of them singletons. This clonotype was observed at least ten times. What it recognizes is unknown. Sequencing was performed on CD4+ T cells from blood. This chain links TRBV18 with TRBJ2-3; D might be TRBD1 (5 bases). The source of this sequence is a woman aged 40 to 55 with multiple sclerosis. In DNA, the CDR3 is TGTGCCAGCCTAACAGGTGGCACAGATACGCAGTATTTT. This codes for CASLTGGTDTQYF.